This T cell receptor beta chain was captured by sequencing in a study of T-cell memory formation after mild COVID-19. The V segment lost 4 bases and the J segment 5 bases; nucleotides outside the gene matches: 12. Germline assignment: CDR1 SGHTA and CDR2 FQGNSA. The CDR3 totals 17 residues. TCRdb re-called the 5' RACE reads through MiXCR, storing one row per CDR3 protein. The table records a few hundred thousand distinct CDR3 sequences, over 9.5% of them present only once. V gene TRBV7-2 combines with J gene TRBJ2-3, with TRBD2 matching over 10 bases. This receptor was obtained from a man aged 18 to 30 who had mild COVID-19 (a few samples of this study predate the infection). Cell type and time point are not known. Sequencing used PBMCs or a T cell subset sorted from them (not recorded which). CDR3 DNA sequence: TGTGCCAGCAGCTCCCCACGGCAGCGGGGGGGCAGAGATACGCAGTATTTT. As protein: CASSSPRQRGGRDTQYF.